This T cell receptor (beta chain) was identified during a study of T cell repertoires in ileal Crohn's disease. Method: immunoSEQ multiplex PCR; TCRdb's copy keeps in-frame clones and lacks some. The sample lists roughly 15,000 clones; less than 90% were seen once. Adults with ileal or ileocolonic Crohn's disease and an indication for resection were eligible. Comments on this clone: Its antigen is unidentified.

The length of the CDR3 is 13 residues. From germline, CDR1 is SGHTA and CDR2 FQGTGA. V was shortened by 5 bases and J by 0 bases, with 7 bases between the two germline ends. Study conclusions and caveats: High-frequency clones were more common in sorted CD8 than CD4 cells. Clonal expansions were more frequent in active smokers than non-smokers at surgery. Every patient over 26.8% clonality showed endoscopic recurrence.

V gene TRBV7-3 combines with J gene TRBJ1-1; D uncertain. The sample was ileal tissue. The receptor was derived from an adult with Crohn's disease. The CDR3 is CASSQTVNTEAFF. In DNA, the CDR3 is TGTGCCAGCAGCCAAACAGTGAACACTGAAGCTTTCTTT. Together with reference TRBV7-3 and TRBJ1-1, the CDR3 gives the full variable domain: GAGVSQTPSNKVTEKGKYVELRCDPISGHTALYWYRQSLGQGPEFLIYFQGTGAADDSGLPNDRFFAVRPEGSVSTLKIQRTERGDSAVYLCASSQTVNTEAFFGQGTRLTVV.